This passage covers 23 T cell receptor beta chains from one sample sequenced in a study of CD8+CD57+ T cells in acquired aplastic anemia. TCR beta VDJ and CDR3 were profiled, and genomic DNA was the template. TCRdb re-analysed the reads in MiXCR, keeping a single row per CDR3 protein. The table lists some 220,000 distinct CDR3 sequences, approximately 35% of them singletons, with about 1.1% in the top ten. The sequencing sample was made of sorted CD4+, CD8+, or CD8+CD57+ T cells (not recorded which) from PBMCs. The receptors stem from a human donor in good health, serving as a control.

V gene TRBV2 combines with J gene TRBJ2-1, with TRBD1 as a possible D gene (6 bases). This CDR3 comprises 13 residues. Germline assignment: CDR1 SNHLY and CDR2 FYNNEI. V dropped 9 bases and J dropped 8 bases, with 17 bases sitting between them. CDR3: CASGKDSLYEQFF. The CDR3 region has the DNA TGTGCCAGTGGGAAGGACAGTTTGTATGAGCAGTTCTTC.

The CDR3 reads CASSPDRGGETQYF. CDR3 in DNA: TGCGCCAGCAGCCCGGACAGGGGGGGAGAGACCCAGTACTTC. This chain joins TRBV5-1 and TRBJ2-5; 10 bases map to TRBD1. The germline CDR1 and CDR2 sequences are SGHRS and YFSETQ. The V and J ends lost 4 bases and 4 bases, in that order; junction bases with no gene match: 4. This CDR3 spans 14 amino acids.

V gene TRBV10-2 combines with J gene TRBJ1-1; 7 bases match TRBD1. Germline loops: CDR1 WSHSY, CDR2 SAAADI. This CDR3 is 14 amino acids long. V shed 7 bases and J 2 bases; nucleotides not matched to a gene: 7. As DNA, the CDR3 is TGCGCCAGCAACGAGGGGGACAGAAACACTGAAGCTTTCTTT. It specifies CASNEGDRNTEAFF.

This clonotype was seen repeatedly, ten times or more. V is TRBV7-2 and J is TRBJ1-1; tentatively, D is TRBD1 (5 bases). The CDR3 has 13 amino acids. Germline loops: CDR1 SGHTA, CDR2 FQGNSA. V lost 11 bases and J 4 bases, leaving 17 bases between the germline ends. The CDR3 bases are TGTGCCTCCAGTGGGTGGGGGATCACTGAAGCTTTCTTT. Its protein product is CASSGWGITEAFF.

In this sample, this clonotype turned up a few times. V gene TRBV2 combines with J gene TRBJ2-2; tentatively, D is TRBD2 (6 bases). V gave up 3 bases and J gave up 7 bases, with 6 bases separating them. The CDR3 is made up of 12 amino acids. Germline assignment: CDR1 SNHLY and CDR2 FYNNEI. CDR3 coding DNA: TGTGCCAGCAGTGACGGGGGCGGGGAGCTGTTTTTT. It codes for CASSDGGGELFF.

The table lists this clonotype with many counts. V and J are TRBV10-3 and TRBJ1-3, with D unclear. This CDR3 is built from 16 residues. Germline CDR1 is ENHRY and CDR2 is SYGVKD. Trimming took off 7 bases at V and 0 bases at J, with 16 bases between the two ends. CDR3 nucleotides: TGTGCCATCATAGGCGCCGATAGCAGCTCTGGAAACACCATATATTTT. It encodes CAIIGADSSSGNTIYF.

V usage is TRBV12-3 or TRBV12-4 and J usage is TRBJ2-3; no clear D. This CDR3 has 17 residues. Trimming took off 5 bases at V and 2 bases at J, with 20 bases between the two ends. The CDR3 reads CASSPGWRRTNTDTQYF. The CDR3 DNA reads TGTGCCAGCAGTCCCGGGTGGCGGAGAACCAACACAGATACGCAGTATTTT.

In regard to this clonotype: A read error may be the cause here, since a much bigger clone is one base away. Here the CDR3 DNA reads TGTCCCACCAGGGCGACCTCGGGCTATGGCTACACCTTC. Its protein product is CPTRATSGYGYTF. The V and J genes are TRBV6-1 and TRBJ1-2, with D tentatively TRBD1 (5 bases). CDR1 and CDR2 (germline): MNHNS, SASEGT. This CDR3 is 13 amino acids long.

This clonotype was seen more than once but under ten times. This rearrangement joins TRBV11-2 to TRBJ1-2; no clear D. The CDR3 runs to 14 residues. Germline V CDR1 and CDR2: SGHAT, FQNNGV. Trimming shortened V by 0 bases and J by 0 bases, and 5 bases separated the two germline ends. The CDR3 region is CASSLDPSNYGYTF. CDR3 DNA: TGTGCCAGCAGCTTAGATCCCTCTAACTATGGCTACACCTTC.

The gene calls are TRBV20-1 and TRBJ2-5, with D perhaps TRBD1 (5 bases). Germline V CDR1 and CDR2: DFQATT, SNEGSKA (reference sequence). The CDR3 loop spans 14 amino acids. The V and J ends lost 0 bases and 0 bases respectively, with 8 bases between them. CDR3 DNA: TGCAGTGCTAGAGATGGACACAACCAAGAGACCCAGTACTTC. The encoded protein is CSARDGHNQETQYF.

This clonotype has at least ten counts. The chain carries TRBV20-1 and TRBJ1-4, with D possibly TRBD1 on 5 matching bases. The CDR3 loop spans 14 amino acids. Trimming left V 0 bases short and J 8 bases short, with 13 bases between. Germline assignment: CDR1 DFQATT and CDR2 SNEGSKA (reference sequence). CDR3 bases: TGCAGTGCTAGAGATTTACAGGTTGGCGAAAAACTGTTTTTT. Translation gives CSARDLQVGEKLFF.

The rearrangement uses TRBV27 and TRBJ2-5; TRBD2 might be the D (6 bases). Germline values: CDR1 MNHEY, CDR2 SMNVEV (reference sequence). There are 16 residues in the CDR3. V lost 2 bases to trimming and J lost 5 bases, with 18 bases between them. The CDR3: CASSLSGAGLGETQYF. The CDR3 DNA reads as TGTGCCAGCAGTTTAAGTGGGGCGGGGTTGGGCGAGACCCAGTACTTC.

This clonotype is categorized as medium-sized. CDR3 region: CASSAPGGTGYTF. CDR3 nucleotide sequence: TGTGCCAGCAGCGCCCCAGGGGGCACTGGCTACACCTTC. The chain joins TRBV7-9 to TRBJ1-2, with 8 bases lining up with TRBD1. Per the germline V gene, CDR1 is SEHNR and CDR2 is FQNEAQ (reference sequence). V trimming: 5 bases; J trimming: 7 bases; junction bases outside the gene matches: 6. The CDR3 is made up of 13 amino acids.

This clonotype was seen at least ten times. This chain uses TRBV2 with TRBJ1-1, with 10 bases identical to TRBD1. Germline V CDR1 and CDR2: SNHLY, FYNNEI. The J segment lost 2 bases and the V segment lost 6 bases, leaving 3 bases of the junction unmatched. This CDR3 has 14 residues. The CDR3 coding sequence is TGTGCCAGCAGCCGGGACAGGGGCAACACTGAAGCTTTCTTT. Protein: CASSRDRGNTEAFF.

In its sample, this clonotype was seen a few times. This chain links TRBV6-5 with TRBJ2-1; TRBD2 matches 7 bases. This CDR3 contains 13 residues. V lost 0 bases to trimming and J lost 10 bases; unmatched junction nucleotides: 3. Germline assignment: CDR1 MNHEY and CDR2 SVGAGI. For the CDR3, the DNA is TGTGCCAGCAGTTACTCGGCGGGGGAGGAGCAGTTCTTC. It yields the protein CASSYSAGEEQFF.

Comment on this clonotype: This may be a read error, as it is one base from a much larger clone. The CDR3 spells CASSLTGGDSEQFF. The CDR3 DNA follows: TGTGCCAGCAGCTTAACAGGGGGGGACAGTGAGCAGTTCTTC. The chain has TRBV7-3 and TRBJ2-1, with D perhaps matching TRBD1 or TRBD2 (7 bases each). CDR1 is SGHTA, CDR2 FQGTGA, per germline. The CDR3 covers 14 residues. The germline V and J ends were trimmed by 0 bases and 9 bases, with 12 bases remaining between them.

Turning to this clonotype: This may come from a read error, since a much larger clone is one base off. The gene calls are TRBV11-2 and TRBJ2-7, with TRBD2 matching 11 bases. From germline, CDR1 is SGHAT and CDR2 FQNNGV. The CDR3 runs 17 residues. CDR3 loop: CAGSLLSTSGSGYEQYF. In DNA form, the CDR3 reads TGTGCCGGCAGCTTACTAAGTACTAGCGGGAGTGGGTACGAGCAGTACTTC.

The table lists this clonotype with many counts. This chain uses TRBV20-1 with TRBJ2-5; D could derive from TRBD1 or TRBD2 (6 bases each). V shed 4 bases and J shed 5 bases, with 14 bases lying between them. Germline V CDR1 and CDR2: DFQATT, SNEGSKA (reference sequence). The CDR3 extends over 13 amino acids. CDR3 residues: CSATETGRETQYF. CDR3 nucleotide sequence: TGCAGTGCTACCGAAACAGGGAGGGAGACCCAGTACTTC.

This clonotype has more than one count but fewer than ten. The chain has TRBV24-1 and TRBJ2-1; no firm D call. Trimming removed 1 base at V and 3 bases at J, with 18 bases between. This CDR3 comprises 18 residues. The germline V gene encodes CDR1 KGHDR and CDR2 SFDVKD. CDR3 bases: TGTGCCACCAGTGATTTTGCCCCCTCGAGCCCCCTCTACAATGAGCAGTTCTTC. This sequence encodes CATSDFAPSSPLYNEQFF.

V is TRBV19 and J is TRBJ1-5, with 10 bases identical to TRBD1. Germline trimming cut 9 bases from V and 7 bases from J; bases unmatched to any gene: 3. CDR3 length: 12 residues. In germline, CDR1 is LNHDA, CDR2 SQIVND (reference sequence). The CDR3 reads CASRDRGQPQHF. DNA for the CDR3: TGTGCCAGCCGGGACAGGGGCCAGCCCCAGCATTTT.

The gene calls are TRBV12-3 or TRBV12-4 and TRBJ1-6; D is undetermined. V gave up 4 bases and J gave up 3 bases, with 7 bases separating them. The CDR3 runs 14 residues. CDR3 DNA sequence: TGTGCCAGCAGTTGGACCTACTATAATTCACCCCTCCACTTT. It encodes CASSWTYYNSPLHF.

With regard to this clonotype: A junction end diverges from the germline sequence, so it may reflect a read error. This chain links TRBV10-1 with TRBJ1-2; perhaps TRBD1 as D (5 bases). The CDR3 covers 14 residues. Germline V CDR1 and CDR2: WNHNN, SYGVQD (reference sequence). CDR3 bases: TGCGCCGGCAGTGAGCTGGGGGTCGAGGATGGCTACACCTTC. It yields the protein CAGSELGVEDGYTF.

This clonotype was seen many times. The J gene is TRBJ2-2, the V gene TRBV2; D is unresolved. With 8 bases removed from V and 0 bases from J, the gap between germline ends came to 4 bases. This CDR3 has 12 residues. Per germline, CDR1 SNHLY and CDR2 FYNNEI. The CDR3 DNA follows: TGTGCCAGCGGGGCGAACACCGGGGAGCTGTTTTTT. It is translated as CASGANTGELFF.